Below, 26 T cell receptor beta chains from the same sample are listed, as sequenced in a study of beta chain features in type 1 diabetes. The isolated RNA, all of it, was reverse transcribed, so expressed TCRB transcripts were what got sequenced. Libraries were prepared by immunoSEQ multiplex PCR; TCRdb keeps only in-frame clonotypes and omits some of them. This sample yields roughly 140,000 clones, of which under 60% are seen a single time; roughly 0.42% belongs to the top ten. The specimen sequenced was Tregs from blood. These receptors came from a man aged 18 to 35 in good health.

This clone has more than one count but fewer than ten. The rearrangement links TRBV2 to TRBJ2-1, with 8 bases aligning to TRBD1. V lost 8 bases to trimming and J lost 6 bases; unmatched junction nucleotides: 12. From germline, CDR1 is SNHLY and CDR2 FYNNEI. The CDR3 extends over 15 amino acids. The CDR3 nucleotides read TGTGCCAGCGTGCCCGGACAGGGTTGGGGCAATGAGCAGTTCTTC. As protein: CASVPGQGWGNEQFF.

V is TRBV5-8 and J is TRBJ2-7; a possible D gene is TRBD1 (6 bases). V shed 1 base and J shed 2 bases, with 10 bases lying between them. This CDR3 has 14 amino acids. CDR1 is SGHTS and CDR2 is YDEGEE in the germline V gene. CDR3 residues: CASSLYGDTYEQYF. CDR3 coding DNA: TGTGCCAGCAGCTTGTATGGGGACACCTACGAGCAGTACTTC.

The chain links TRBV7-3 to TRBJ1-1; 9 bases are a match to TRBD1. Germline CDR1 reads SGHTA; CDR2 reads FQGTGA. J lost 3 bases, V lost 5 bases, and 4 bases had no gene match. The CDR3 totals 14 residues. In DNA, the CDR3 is TGTGCCAGCAGCCTAAGACAGGGGGACACTGAAGCTTTCTTT. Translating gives CASSLRQGDTEAFF. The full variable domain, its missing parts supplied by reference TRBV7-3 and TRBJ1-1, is GAGVSQTPSNKVTEKGKYVELRCDPISGHTALYWYRQSLGQGPEFLIYFQGTGAADDSGLPNDRFFAVRPEGSVSTLKIQRTERGDSAVYLCASSLRQGDTEAFFGQGTRLTVV.

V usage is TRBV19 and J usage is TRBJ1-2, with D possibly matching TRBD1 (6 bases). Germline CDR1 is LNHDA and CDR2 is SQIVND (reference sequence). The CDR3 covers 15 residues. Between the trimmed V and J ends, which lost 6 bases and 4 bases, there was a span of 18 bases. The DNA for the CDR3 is TGTGCCAGTAGCCTGACGGACAGCTACTTCTATGGCTACACCTTC. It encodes CASSLTDSYFYGYTF.

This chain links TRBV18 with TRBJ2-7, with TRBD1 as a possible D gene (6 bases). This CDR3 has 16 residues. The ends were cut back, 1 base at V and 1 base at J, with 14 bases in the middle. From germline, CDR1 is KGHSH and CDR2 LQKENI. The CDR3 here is CASSPLGPGASYEQYF. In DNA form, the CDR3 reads TGTGCCAGCTCACCACTAGGTCCAGGGGCGTCCTACGAGCAGTACTTC.

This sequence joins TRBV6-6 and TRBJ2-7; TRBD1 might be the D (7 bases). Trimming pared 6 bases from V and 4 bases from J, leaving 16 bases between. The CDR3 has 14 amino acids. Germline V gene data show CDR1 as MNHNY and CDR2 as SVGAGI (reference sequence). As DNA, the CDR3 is TGTGCCAGCAGGCGCGGGACAGCTACTTACGAGCAGTACTTC. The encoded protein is CASRRGTATYEQYF.

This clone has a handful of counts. The CDR3: CASSVARKGQSSHGELFF. The DNA of the CDR3 is TGTGCCAGCAGCGTAGCAAGGAAGGGACAATCCAGCCACGGGGAGCTGTTTTTT. This chain uses TRBV9 with TRBJ2-2; D is perhaps TRBD1 (6 bases). The germline CDR1 and CDR2 sequences are SGDLS and YYNGEE. The CDR3 contains 18 residues. V gave up 0 bases and J gave up 7 bases, with 22 bases separating them.

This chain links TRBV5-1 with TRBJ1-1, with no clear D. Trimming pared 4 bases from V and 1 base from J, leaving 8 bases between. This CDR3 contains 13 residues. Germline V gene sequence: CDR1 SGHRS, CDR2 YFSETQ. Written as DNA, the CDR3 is TGCGCCAGCAGCGTCCAGTCGAACACTGAAGCTTTCTTT. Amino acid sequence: CASSVQSNTEAFF. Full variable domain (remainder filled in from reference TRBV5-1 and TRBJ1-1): KAGVTQTPRYLIKTRGQQVTLSCSPISGHRSVSWYQQTPGQGLQFLFEYFSETQRNKGNFPGRFSGRQFSNSRSEMNVSTLELGDSALYLCASSVQSNTEAFFGQGTRLTVV.

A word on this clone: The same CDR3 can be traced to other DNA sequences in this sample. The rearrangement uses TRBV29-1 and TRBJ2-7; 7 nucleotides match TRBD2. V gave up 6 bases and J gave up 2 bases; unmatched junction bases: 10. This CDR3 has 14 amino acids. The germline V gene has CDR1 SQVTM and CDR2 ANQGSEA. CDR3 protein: CSVGLGGQAYEQYF. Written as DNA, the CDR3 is TGCAGCGTAGGACTAGGAGGCCAGGCCTACGAGCAGTACTTC.

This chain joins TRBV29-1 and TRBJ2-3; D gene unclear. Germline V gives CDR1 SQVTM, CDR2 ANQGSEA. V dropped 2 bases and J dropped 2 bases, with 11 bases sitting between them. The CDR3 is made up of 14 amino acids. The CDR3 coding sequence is TGCAGCGTTGAAAATCCCTACCCCACAGATACGCAGTATTTT. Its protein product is CSVENPYPTDTQYF.

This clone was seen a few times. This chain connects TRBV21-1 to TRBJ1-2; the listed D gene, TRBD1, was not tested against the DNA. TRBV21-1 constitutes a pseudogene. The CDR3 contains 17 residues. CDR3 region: CASSAGLTGRGVYGYTF. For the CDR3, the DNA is TGTGCCAGCAGCGCGGGACTGACAGGGCGGGGAGTCTATGGCTACACCTTC.

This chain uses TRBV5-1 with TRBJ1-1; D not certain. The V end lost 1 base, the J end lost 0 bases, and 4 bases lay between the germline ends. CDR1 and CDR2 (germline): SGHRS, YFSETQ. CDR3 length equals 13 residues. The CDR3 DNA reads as TGCGCCAGCAGCTTGAGCTTGAACACTGAAGCTTTCTTT. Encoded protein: CASSLSLNTEAFF.

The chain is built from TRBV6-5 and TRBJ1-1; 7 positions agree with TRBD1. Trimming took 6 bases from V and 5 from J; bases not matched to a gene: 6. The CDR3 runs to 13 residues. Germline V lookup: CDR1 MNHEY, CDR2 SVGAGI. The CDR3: CASRRQGGTEAFF. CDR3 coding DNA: TGTGCCAGCAGGAGACAGGGAGGAACTGAAGCTTTCTTT.

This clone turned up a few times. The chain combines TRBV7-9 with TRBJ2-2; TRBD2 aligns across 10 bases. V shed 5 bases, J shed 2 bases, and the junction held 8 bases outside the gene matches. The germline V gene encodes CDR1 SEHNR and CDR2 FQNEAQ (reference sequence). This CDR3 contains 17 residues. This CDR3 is CASSPLSSGGNTGELFF. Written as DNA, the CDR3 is TGTGCCAGCAGCCCTCTCTCTAGCGGGGGTAACACCGGGGAGCTGTTTTTT.

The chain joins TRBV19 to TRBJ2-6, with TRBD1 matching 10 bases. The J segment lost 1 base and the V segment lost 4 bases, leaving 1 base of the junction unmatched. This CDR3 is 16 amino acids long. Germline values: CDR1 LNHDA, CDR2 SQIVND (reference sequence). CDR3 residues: CASSRGQGSGANVLTF. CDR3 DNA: TGTGCCAGTAGTAGGGGACAGGGGTCTGGGGCCAACGTCCTGACTTTC.

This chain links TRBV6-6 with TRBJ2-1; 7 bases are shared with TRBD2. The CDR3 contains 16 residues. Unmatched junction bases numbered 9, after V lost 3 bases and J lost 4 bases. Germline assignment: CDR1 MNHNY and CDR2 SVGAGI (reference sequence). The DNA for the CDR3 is TGTGCCAGCAGTTATCTCGGTGGCGGGAGTTACAATGAGCAGTTCTTC. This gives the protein CASSYLGGGSYNEQFF.

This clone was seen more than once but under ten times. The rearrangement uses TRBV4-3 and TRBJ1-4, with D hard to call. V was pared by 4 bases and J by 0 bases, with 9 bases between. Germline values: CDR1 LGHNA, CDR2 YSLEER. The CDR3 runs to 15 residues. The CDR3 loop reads CASSRLQSTNEKLFF. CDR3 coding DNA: TGCGCCAGCAGCCGCTTACAGTCAACTAATGAAAAACTGTTTTTT.

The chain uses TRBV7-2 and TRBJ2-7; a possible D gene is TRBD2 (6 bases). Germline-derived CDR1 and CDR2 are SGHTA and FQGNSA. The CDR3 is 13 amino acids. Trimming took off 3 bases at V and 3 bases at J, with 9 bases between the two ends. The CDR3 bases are TGTGCCAGCAGCTTGGGACTGATCTACGAGCAGTACTTC. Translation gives CASSLGLIYEQYF.

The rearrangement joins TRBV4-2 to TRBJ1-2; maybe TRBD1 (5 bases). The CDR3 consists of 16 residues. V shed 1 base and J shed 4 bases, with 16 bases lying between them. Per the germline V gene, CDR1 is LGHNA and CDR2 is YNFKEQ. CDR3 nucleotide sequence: TGTGCCAGCAGCCAAGTGAGAAGGGGATCGGGCTATGGCTACACCTTC. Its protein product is CASSQVRRGSGYGYTF.

For the CDR3, the DNA is TGTGCCAGTAGACCTAACAGGGGTTCCGGGGCCAACGTCCTGACTTTC. Amino acid sequence: CASRPNRGSGANVLTF. This chain joins TRBV19 and TRBJ2-6; 7 bases are a match to TRBD1. The CDR3 spans 16 residues. V trimming: 6 bases; J trimming: 4 bases; junction bases outside the gene matches: 9. CDR1 is LNHDA, CDR2 SQIVND, per germline (reference sequence).

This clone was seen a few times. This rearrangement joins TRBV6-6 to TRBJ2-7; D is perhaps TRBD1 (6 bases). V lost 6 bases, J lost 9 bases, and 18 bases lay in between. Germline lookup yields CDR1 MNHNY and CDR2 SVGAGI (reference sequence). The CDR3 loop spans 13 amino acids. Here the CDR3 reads CASRDRHRDGQYF. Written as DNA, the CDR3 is TGTGCCAGCAGGGACAGACACCGGGACGGGCAGTACTTC.

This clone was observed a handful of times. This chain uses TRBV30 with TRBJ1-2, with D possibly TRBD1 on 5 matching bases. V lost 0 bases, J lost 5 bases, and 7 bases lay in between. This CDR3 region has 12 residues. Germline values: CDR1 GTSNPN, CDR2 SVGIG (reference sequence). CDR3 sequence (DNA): TGTGCCTGGAGTGTATGGACATATGGCTACACCTTC. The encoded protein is CAWSVWTYGYTF.

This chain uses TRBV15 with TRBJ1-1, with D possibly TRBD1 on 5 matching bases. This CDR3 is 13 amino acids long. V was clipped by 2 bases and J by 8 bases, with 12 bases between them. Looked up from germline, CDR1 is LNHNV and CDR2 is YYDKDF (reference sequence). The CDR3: CATSRPGVLEAFF. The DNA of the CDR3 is TGTGCCACCAGCAGACCGGGGGTCCTCGAAGCTTTCTTT.

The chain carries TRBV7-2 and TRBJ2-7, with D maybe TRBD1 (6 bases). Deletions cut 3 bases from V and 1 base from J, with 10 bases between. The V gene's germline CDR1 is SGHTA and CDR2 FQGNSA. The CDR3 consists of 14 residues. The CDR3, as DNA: TGTGCCAGCAGCTTCAGGGGTGCATCCTACGAGCAGTACTTC. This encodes CASSFRGASYEQYF.

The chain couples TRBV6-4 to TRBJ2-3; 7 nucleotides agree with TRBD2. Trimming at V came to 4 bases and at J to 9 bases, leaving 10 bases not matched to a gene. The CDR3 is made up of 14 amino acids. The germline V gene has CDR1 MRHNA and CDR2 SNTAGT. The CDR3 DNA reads TGTGCCAGCAGTGCGCTAGCGGCCGCGGGAACGCAGTATTTT. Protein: CASSALAAAGTQYF.

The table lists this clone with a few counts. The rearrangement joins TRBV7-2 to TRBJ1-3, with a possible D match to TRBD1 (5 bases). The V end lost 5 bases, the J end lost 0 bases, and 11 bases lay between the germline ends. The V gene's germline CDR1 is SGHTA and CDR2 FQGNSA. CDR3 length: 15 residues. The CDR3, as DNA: TGTGCCAGCAGCACGGACATGTTCTCTGGAAACACCATATATTTT. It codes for CASSTDMFSGNTIYF.